This T cell receptor (beta chain) stems from a study of T-cell reconstitution after alpha-beta-depleted transplantation in children. Researchers prepared the TCRbeta library using unique molecular identifiers, the study reports. A single record per CDR3 protein comes from TCRdb applying MiXCR to the PCR reads. The sample shows 440,000 or so distinct CDR3 sequences, 11% of them seen only once. This clonotype has only a few counts. This CDR3 has 14 residues. After removal of 7 bases from V and 7 bases from J, the junction contained 10 bases not matched to a gene. The germline gives CDR1 MNHEY, CDR2 SMNVEV (reference sequence).

The input for sequencing was PBMCs from the stem cell graft donor, taken from the stem cell graft. This chain joins TRBV27 and TRBJ2-1, with 7 positions matching TRBD1. The receptor was isolated from a human donor who donated a stem cell graft to a child with acute myeloid leukemia. The CDR3 loop is CASKEGGLGNEQFF. The CDR3 DNA follows: TGTGCCAGCAAAGAAGGGGGCTTAGGGAATGAGCAGTTCTTC.